This T cell receptor (beta chain) was identified in a study of T cells in Graves' hyperthyroidism and ophthalmopathy. Looking at the study overall: Specimen type is peripheral blood, collected at initial diagnosis prior to any treatment.

Researchers took RNA transcripts and amplified the TCR beta CDR3 regions from them. In the first-round RT-PCR of the TCR CDR3, the HTBI primer set was used. In TCRdb, the multiplex PCR reads were re-called with MiXCR into one record per CDR3 protein. The sample has 540,000 or so distinct CDR3 sequences, approximately 15% seen once. This clonotype was observed many times. The CDR3 spans 13 residues. Germline V gene lookup returns CDR1 GTSNPN and CDR2 SVGIG (reference sequence). The V gene lost 1 base and the J gene lost 0 bases, with 4 bases spanning the gap. Stable hyperthyroidism: no ophthalmopathy progression over 18 months of follow-up.

Sequencing used blood. The chain recombines TRBV30 with TRBJ2-4; no reliable D call. The TCR sequence derives from a woman under 40 with Graves' hyperthyroidism. This CDR3 is CAWSDQAKNIQYF. The CDR3 DNA sequence: TGTGCCTGGAGTGACCAAGCCAAAAACATTCAGTACTTC. Filled out from reference TRBV30 and TRBJ2-4, the complete variable domain reads SQTIHQWPATLVQPVGSPLSLECTVEGTSNPNLYWYRQAAGRGLQLLFYSVGIGQISSEVPQNLSASRPQDRQFILSSKKLLLSDSGFYLCAWSDQAKNIQYFGAGTRLSVL.